The following is a T cell receptor beta chain sequence with its context. This sample is part of a study of cytomegalovirus exposure and HLA in healthy donors. Looked up from germline, CDR1 is MNHEY and CDR2 is SVGAGI. Trimming pared 8 bases from V and 0 bases from J, leaving 13 bases between. The CDR3 is 14 amino acids. The PCR contained 60 Vbeta and 13 Jbeta primers. Sequencing was performed with immunoSEQ multiplex PCR; in TCRdb, only in-frame clones are kept and a portion is missing. The repertoire table contains around 190,000 clones. The sample comprised PBMCs. The V and J genes are TRBV6-5 and TRBJ1-2; D perhaps matches TRBD1 (6 bases). This TCR was recovered from a woman in her 30s in good health and CMV-seropositive. CDR3 DNA sequence: TGTGCCAGCGGCAGGGGTCCACCTAACTATGGCTACACCTTC. Translating gives CASGRGPPNYGYTF.